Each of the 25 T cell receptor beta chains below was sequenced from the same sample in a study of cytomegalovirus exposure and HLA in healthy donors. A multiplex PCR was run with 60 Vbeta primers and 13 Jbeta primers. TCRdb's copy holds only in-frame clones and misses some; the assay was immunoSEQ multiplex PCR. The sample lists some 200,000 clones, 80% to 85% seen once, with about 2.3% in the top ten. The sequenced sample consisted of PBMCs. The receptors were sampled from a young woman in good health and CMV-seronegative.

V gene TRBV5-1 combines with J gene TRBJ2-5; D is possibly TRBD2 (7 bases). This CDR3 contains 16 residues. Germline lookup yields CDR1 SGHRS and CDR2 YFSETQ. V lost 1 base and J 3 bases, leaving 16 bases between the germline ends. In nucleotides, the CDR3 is TGCGCCAGCAGCTTGTCGGGCGGGGGCCTGGAAGAGACCCAGTACTTC. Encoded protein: CASSLSGGGLEETQYF. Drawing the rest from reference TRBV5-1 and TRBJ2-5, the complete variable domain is KAGVTQTPRYLIKTRGQQVTLSCSPISGHRSVSWYQQTPGQGLQFLFEYFSETQRNKGNFPGRFSGRQFSNSRSEMNVSTLELGDSALYLCASSLSGGGLEETQYFGPGTRLLVL.

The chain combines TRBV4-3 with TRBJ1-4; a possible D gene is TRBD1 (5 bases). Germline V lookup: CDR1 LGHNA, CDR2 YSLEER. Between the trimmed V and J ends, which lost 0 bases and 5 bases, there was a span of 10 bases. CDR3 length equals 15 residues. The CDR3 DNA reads TGCGCCAGCAGCCAAGAATCGGCAGGGAATGAAAAACTGTTTTTT. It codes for CASSQESAGNEKLFF.

The CDR3 spells CAWSVGTSRQETQYF. In nucleotides, the CDR3 is TGTGCCTGGAGTGTAGGGACATCGCGACAAGAGACCCAGTACTTC. The chain has TRBV30 and TRBJ2-5; tentatively, D is TRBD1 (6 bases). The V end lost 0 bases, the J end lost 2 bases, and 13 bases lay between the germline ends. The germline CDR1 and CDR2 sequences are GTSNPN and SVGIG (reference sequence). The CDR3 has 15 amino acids.

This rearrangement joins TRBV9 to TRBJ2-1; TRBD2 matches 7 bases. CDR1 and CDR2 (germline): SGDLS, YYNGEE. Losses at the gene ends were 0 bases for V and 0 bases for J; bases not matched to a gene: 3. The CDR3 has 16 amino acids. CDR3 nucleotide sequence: TGTGCCAGCAGCGTAGGGTGGACTAGCTCCTACAATGAGCAGTTCTTC. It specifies CASSVGWTSSYNEQFF.

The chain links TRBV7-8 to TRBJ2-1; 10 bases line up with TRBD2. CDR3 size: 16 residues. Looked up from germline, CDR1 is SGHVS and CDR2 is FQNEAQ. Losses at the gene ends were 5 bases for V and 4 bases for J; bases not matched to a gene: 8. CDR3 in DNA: TGTGCCAGCAGCCGAGGCTGGACTAGCGGATACAATGAGCAGTTCTTC. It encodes CASSRGWTSGYNEQFF.

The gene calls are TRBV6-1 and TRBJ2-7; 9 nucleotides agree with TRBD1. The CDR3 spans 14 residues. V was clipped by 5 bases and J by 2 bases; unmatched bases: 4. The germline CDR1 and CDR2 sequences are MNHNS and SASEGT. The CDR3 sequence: CASSLDRGAYEQYF. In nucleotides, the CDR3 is TGTGCCAGCAGTTTAGACAGGGGGGCCTACGAGCAGTACTTC.

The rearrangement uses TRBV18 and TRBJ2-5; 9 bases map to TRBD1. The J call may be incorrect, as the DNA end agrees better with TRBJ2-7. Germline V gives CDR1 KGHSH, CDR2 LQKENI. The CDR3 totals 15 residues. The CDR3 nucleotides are TGTGCCAGCTCACCATCTACAGGGGGCCCCTACGAGCAGTACTTC. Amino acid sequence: CASSPSTGGPYEQYF.

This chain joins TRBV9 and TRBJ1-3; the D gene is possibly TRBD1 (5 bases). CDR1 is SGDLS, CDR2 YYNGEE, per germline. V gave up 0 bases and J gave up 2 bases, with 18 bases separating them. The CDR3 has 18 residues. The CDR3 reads CASSVGDVTVEPGNTIYF. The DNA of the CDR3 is TGTGCCAGCAGCGTAGGAGATGTGACAGTCGAGCCTGGAAACACCATATATTTT. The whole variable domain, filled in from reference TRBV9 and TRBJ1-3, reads DSGVTQTPKHLITATGQRVTLRCSPRSGDLSVYWYQQSLDQGLQFLIQYYNGEERAKGNILERFSAQQFPDLHSELNLSSLELGDSALYFCASSVGDVTVEPGNTIYFGEGSWLTVV.

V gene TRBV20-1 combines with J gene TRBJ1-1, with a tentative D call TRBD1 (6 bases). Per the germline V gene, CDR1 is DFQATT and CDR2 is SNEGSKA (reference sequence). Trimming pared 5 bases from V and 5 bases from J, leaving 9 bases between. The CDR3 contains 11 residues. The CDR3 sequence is CSAQGQTEAFF. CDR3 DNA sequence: TGCAGTGCTCAGGGACAAACTGAAGCTTTCTTT.

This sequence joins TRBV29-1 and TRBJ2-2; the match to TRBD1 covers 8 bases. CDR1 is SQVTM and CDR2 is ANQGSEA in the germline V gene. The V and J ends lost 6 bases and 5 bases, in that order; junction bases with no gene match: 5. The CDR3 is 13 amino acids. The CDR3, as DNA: TGCAGCGTAGGTCAGGGGGCAACCGGGGAGCTGTTTTTT. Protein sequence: CSVGQGATGELFF.

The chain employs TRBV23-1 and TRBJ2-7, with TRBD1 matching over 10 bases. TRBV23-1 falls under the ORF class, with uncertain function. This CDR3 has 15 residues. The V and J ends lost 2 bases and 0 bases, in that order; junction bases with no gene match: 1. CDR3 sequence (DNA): TGCGCCAGCAGTCAAAGGGACAGGGGCTCCTACGAGCAGTACTTC. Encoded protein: CASSQRDRGSYEQYF.

The CDR3 is CASSQGRGSGGANVLTF. The CDR3 DNA sequence: TGCGCCAGCAGCCAAGGTAGAGGGTCTGGGGGGGCCAACGTCCTGACTTTC. This chain links TRBV4-3 with TRBJ2-6, with D possibly matching TRBD2 (5 bases). This CDR3 contains 17 residues. With 1 base removed from V and 4 bases from J, the gap between germline ends came to 14 bases. CDR1 and CDR2 (germline): LGHNA, YSLEER.

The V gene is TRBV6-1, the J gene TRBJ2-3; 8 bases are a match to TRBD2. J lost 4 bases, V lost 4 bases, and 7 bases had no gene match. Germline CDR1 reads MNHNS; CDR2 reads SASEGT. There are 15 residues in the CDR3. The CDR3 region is CASSASGSPPDTQYF. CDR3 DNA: TGTGCCAGCAGTGCCAGCGGGAGTCCCCCAGATACGCAGTATTTT.

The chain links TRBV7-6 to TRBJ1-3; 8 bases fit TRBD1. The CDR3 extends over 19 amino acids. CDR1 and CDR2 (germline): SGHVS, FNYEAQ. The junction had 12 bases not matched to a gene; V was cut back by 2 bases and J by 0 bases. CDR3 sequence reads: CASSLIGATGVISGNTIYF. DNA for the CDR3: TGTGCCAGCAGCTTAATAGGGGCGACAGGGGTCATCTCTGGAAACACCATATATTTT.

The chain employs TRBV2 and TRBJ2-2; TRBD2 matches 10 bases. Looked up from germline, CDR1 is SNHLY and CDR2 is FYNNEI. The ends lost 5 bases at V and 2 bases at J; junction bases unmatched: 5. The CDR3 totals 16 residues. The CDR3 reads CASSSRTSGNTGELFF. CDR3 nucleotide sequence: TGTGCCAGCAGTTCGAGGACTAGCGGTAACACCGGGGAGCTGTTTTTT.

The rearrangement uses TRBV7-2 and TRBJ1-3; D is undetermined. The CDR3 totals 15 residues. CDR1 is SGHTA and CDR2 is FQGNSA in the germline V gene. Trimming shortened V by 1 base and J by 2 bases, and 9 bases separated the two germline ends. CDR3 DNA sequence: TGTGCCAGCAGCTTAGTAAAAGGAGCTGGAAACACCATATATTTT. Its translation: CASSLVKGAGNTIYF.

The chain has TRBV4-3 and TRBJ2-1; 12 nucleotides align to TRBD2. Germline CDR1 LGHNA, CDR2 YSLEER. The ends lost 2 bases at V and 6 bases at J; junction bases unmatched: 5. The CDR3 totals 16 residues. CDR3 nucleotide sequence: TGCGCCAGCAGCCAAACTTGGACTAGCGGGGCCAATGAGCAGTTCTTC. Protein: CASSQTWTSGANEQFF.

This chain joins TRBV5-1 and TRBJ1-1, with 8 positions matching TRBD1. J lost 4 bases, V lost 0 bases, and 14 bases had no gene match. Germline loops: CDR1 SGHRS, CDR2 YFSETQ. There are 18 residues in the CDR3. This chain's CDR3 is CASSLEGWGQARGTEAFF. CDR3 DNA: TGCGCCAGCAGCTTGGAGGGTTGGGGACAGGCGAGGGGCACTGAAGCTTTCTTT.

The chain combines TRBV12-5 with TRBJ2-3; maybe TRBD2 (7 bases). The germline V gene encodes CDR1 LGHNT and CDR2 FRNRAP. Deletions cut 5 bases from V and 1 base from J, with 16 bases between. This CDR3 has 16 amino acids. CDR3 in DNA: TGTGCTAGTGGTGACCTCAGGGGAGGGGGCACAGATACGCAGTATTTT. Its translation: CASGDLRGGGTDTQYF.

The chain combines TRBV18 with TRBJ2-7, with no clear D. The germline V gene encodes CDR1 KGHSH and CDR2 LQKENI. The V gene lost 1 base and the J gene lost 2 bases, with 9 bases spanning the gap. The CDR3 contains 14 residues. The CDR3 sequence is CASSPQSVTYEQYF. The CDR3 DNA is TGTGCCAGCTCACCACAGAGTGTGACCTACGAGCAGTACTTC.

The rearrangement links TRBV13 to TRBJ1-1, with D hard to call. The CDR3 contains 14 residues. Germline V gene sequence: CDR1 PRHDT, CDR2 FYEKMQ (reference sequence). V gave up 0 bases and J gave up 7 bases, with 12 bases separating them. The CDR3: CASSLGASAIEAFF. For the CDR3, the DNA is TGTGCCAGCAGCTTAGGCGCCAGCGCTATTGAAGCTTTCTTT.

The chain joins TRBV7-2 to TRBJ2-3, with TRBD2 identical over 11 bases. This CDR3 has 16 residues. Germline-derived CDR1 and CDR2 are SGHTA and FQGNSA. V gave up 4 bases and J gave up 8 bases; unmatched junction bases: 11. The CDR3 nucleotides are TGTGCCAGCAGCTATACTCTAGCGGGGGGCGCGGCTACGCAGTATTTT. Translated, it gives CASSYTLAGGAATQYF. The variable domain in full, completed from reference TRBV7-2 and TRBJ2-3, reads GAGVSQSPSNKVTEKGKDVELRCDPISGHTALYWYRQSLGQGLEFLIYFQGNSAPDKSGLPSDRFSAERTGGSVSTLTIQRTQQEDSAVYLCASSYTLAGGAATQYFGPGTRLTVL.

DNA for the CDR3: TGTGCCTGGAGGTTCGCAGGCTTCTCTGGGGCCAACGTCCTGACTTTC. This encodes CAWRFAGFSGANVLTF. V is TRBV30 and J is TRBJ2-6; D unresolved. The CDR3 is 16 residues long. Germline CDR1 is GTSNPN and CDR2 is SVGIG (reference sequence). Trimming pared 3 bases from V and 0 bases from J, leaving 12 bases between.

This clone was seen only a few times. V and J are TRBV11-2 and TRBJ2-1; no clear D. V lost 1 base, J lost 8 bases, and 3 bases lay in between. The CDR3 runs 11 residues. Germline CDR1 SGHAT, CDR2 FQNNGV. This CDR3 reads CASSLVDEQFF. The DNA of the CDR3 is TGTGCCAGCAGCTTAGTCGATGAGCAGTTCTTC.

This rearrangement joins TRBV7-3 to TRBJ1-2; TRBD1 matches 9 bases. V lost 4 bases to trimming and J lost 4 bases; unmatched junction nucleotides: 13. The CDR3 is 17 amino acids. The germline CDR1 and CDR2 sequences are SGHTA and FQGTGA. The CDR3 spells CASSYYPGQGVSYGYTF. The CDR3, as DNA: TGTGCCAGCAGCTATTACCCGGGACAGGGAGTGAGCTATGGCTACACCTTC.